The present T cell receptor (beta chain) was sequenced within a study of identifying expanded T cells in peripheral blood. In the case of this clone: What it binds is not known.

Healthy donors had no documented immune events, such as infections, while sampled. The CDR3 consists of 12 residues. The germline gives CDR1 SGDLS, CDR2 YYNGEE. Trimming stripped 3 bases from V and 5 bases from J, with 5 bases between. Generated by immunoSEQ multiplex PCR, the TCRdb table keeps only in-frame clones and is missing some. The table shows 120,000 or so clones, with around 84% occurring only once. Study conclusions and caveats: Variance in clone template counts between approximately two-week samples significantly increased with total template count across all healthy donors.

The TCR originated in a person aged 18 to 70 in good health. The V call is TRBV9, the J call TRBJ2-2; D is ambiguous. Sequencing was performed on blood. The CDR3 spells CASSAKTGELFF. DNA for the CDR3: TGTGCCAGCAGCGCAAAGACCGGGGAGCTGTTTTTT.